These 10 T cell receptor beta chains were all obtained from the same sample, sequenced in a study of blood T cell repertoires in COVID-19 (dated by TCRdb to 2019 to 2021). The library was built by means of the immunoSEQ multiplex PCR assay. The table comes from immuneACCESS by way of TCRdb, which keeps in-frame sequences with V and J called. Part of the clones is missing from these tables; in studies checked, under half for an unresolved V gene and the rest for unknown reasons. The sample table contains hundreds of thousands of clones; only one count was recorded for roughly nine tenths of them. The ten largest clones take up about 0.8% of the sample. The specimen sequenced was peripheral blood. All receptors derive from a man in his sixties with COVID-19, enrolled during active disease.

The DNA for the CDR3 is TGTGCCACCATCAAGGGGGCGGGGGGGCAAGATACGCAGTATTTT. Residues: CATIKGAGGQDTQYF. The genes are TRBV28 and TRBJ2-3, with TRBD2 matching over 9 bases. Germline CDR1 MDHEN, CDR2 SYDVKM. The CDR3 runs to 15 residues. Trimming took 10 bases from V and 5 from J; bases not matched to a gene: 13.

The chain carries TRBV5-8 and TRBJ2-7; D is ambiguous. CDR1 is SGHTS, CDR2 YDEGEE, per germline. Trimming removed 4 bases at V and 2 bases at J, with 4 bases between. This CDR3 comprises 11 residues. CDR3 region: CASSPAYEQYF. CDR3 DNA: TGTGCCAGCAGCCCGGCCTACGAGCAGTACTTC.

This rearrangement joins TRBV25-1 to TRBJ1-4; tentatively, D is TRBD1 (5 bases). From germline, CDR1 is MGHDK and CDR2 SYGVNS. The CDR3 contains 15 residues. Between the trimmed V and J ends, which lost 5 bases and 8 bases, there was a span of 18 bases. The CDR3 DNA reads TGTGCCAGCAGTCCCGTCAAAGGGGAGGGCGAAAAACTGTTTTTT. It yields the protein CASSPVKGEGEKLFF.

With regard to this clone: The junction does not match germline at one end; this may be a read error. The chain recombines TRBV2 with TRBJ1-1, with D perhaps matching TRBD1 (6 bases). CDR3 length equals 13 residues. The V gene's germline CDR1 is SNHLY and CDR2 FYNNEI. The CDR3 is CASSPDRNPEAFF. The CDR3, as DNA: TGTGCCAGTAGTCCAGACAGGAACCCTGAAGCTTTCTTT.

The V gene is TRBV19, the J gene TRBJ2-7, with 7 bases aligning to TRBD2. The CDR3 is 13 amino acids. CDR1 is LNHDA, CDR2 SQIVND, per germline (reference sequence). The J segment lost 1 base and the V segment lost 9 bases, leaving 6 bases of the junction unmatched. The CDR3, as DNA: TGTGCCAGCTCGAGGGGACTATCCTACGAGCAGTACTTC. Translating it yields CASSRGLSYEQYF.

V is TRBV6-5 and J is TRBJ2-1; TRBD2 is a possible D gene (6 bases). V gave up 4 bases and J gave up 2 bases, with 9 bases separating them. This CDR3 is 14 amino acids long. Germline values: CDR1 MNHEY, CDR2 SVGAGI. CDR3 sequence reads: CASSSGSTYNEQFF. Written as DNA, the CDR3 is TGTGCCAGCAGTTCCGGGAGCACCTACAATGAGCAGTTCTTC.

CDR3: CASSPGGQGTLPLHF. CDR3 bases: TGTGCCAGCAGCCCGGGGGGACAGGGTACGTTACCCCTCCACTTT. The V call is TRBV3-1 (or the pseudogene TRBV3-2), the J call TRBJ1-6; 9 bases line up with TRBD1. The CDR3 is 15 residues long. In germline, CDR1 is LGHDT, CDR2 YNNKEL (reference sequence). V trimming: 4 bases; J trimming: 12 bases; junction bases outside the gene matches: 10.

This clone has only one observation. This chain uses TRBV5-5 with TRBJ2-7; no firm D call. Trimming left V 3 bases short and J 7 bases short, with 11 bases between. CDR3 size: 12 residues. CDR1 and CDR2 (germline): SGHKS, YYEKEE (reference sequence). DNA for the CDR3: TGTGCCAGCAGCTGGAACGTCGGGGAGCAGTACTTC. Its protein is CASSWNVGEQYF.

The J gene is TRBJ1-3, the V gene TRBV7-2; D might be TRBD1 (5 bases). Germline V lookup: CDR1 SGHTA, CDR2 FQGNSA. The V end lost 2 bases, the J end lost 2 bases, and 10 bases lay between the germline ends. The CDR3 contains 15 residues. CDR3 nucleotides: TGTGCCAGCAGCTTAATTAGGGGCACTGGAAACACCATATATTTT. Its translation: CASSLIRGTGNTIYF. Together with reference TRBV7-2 and TRBJ1-3, the CDR3 gives the full variable domain: GAGVSQSPSNKVTEKGKDVELRCDPISGHTALYWYRQSLGQGLEFLIYFQGNSAPDKSGLPSDRFSAERTGGSVSTLTIQRTQQEDSAVYLCASSLIRGTGNTIYFGEGSWLTVV.

This rearrangement joins TRBV6-6 to TRBJ1-6; no reliable D call. V dropped 6 bases and J dropped 9 bases, with 15 bases sitting between them. The CDR3 consists of 14 residues. CDR1 is MNHNY and CDR2 is SVGAGI in the germline V gene (reference sequence). The CDR3 spells CASSPVIRGSPLHF. In DNA, the CDR3 is TGTGCCAGCAGCCCCGTAATTCGAGGTTCACCCCTCCACTTT.